The rows below give T cell receptor beta chains drawn from one sample of a study of Ad26.COV2.S vaccination and SARS-CoV-2 variants. The table came from immunoSEQ multiplex PCR; TCRdb's copy has only in-frame clones and leaves some out. The repertoire has around 94,000 clones, around 81% of them found once; the top ten carry about 18%. Sequenced here: peripheral blood, sampled after recovery from COVID-19. The receptors here all came from a human donor who had recovered from COVID-19. CDR3s include the opening cysteine and the closing phenylalanine or tryptophan. The D gene is left open where the match is weak. Expanded clones are given a class, and other clones once, few, many or no size at all.

clone_size: .
v_call: TRBV15
j_call: TRBJ1-5
d_call: .
cdr3_nt: TGTGCCACCAGCAGAGGGAAATTT
cdr3_aa: CATSRGKF

clone_size: once
v_call: TRBV5-4
j_call: TRBJ1-2
d_call: .
cdr3_nt: TGTGCCAGCAGACCGGTTAACTATGGCTACACCTTC
cdr3_aa: CASRPVNYGYTF

clone_size: .
v_call: TRBV7-2
j_call: TRBJ2-3
d_call: .
cdr3_nt: TGTGCCAGCAGCTTAGGGTGGGCGACTAGCACAGATACGCAGTATTTT
cdr3_aa: CASSLGWATSTDTQYF

clone_size: .
v_call: TRBV5-6
j_call: TRBJ2-2
d_call: .
cdr3_nt: TGTGCCAGCAGCTTTTCGGGCCCGAACACCGGGGAGCTGTTTTTT
cdr3_aa: CASSFSGPNTGELFF

clone_size: .
v_call: TRBV7-2
j_call: TRBJ1-2
d_call: .
cdr3_nt: TGTGCCAGCAGCTTAACGGCGGACAGCTTTAACTATGGCTACACCTTC
cdr3_aa: CASSLTADSFNYGYTF

clone_size: .
v_call: TRBV5-5
j_call: TRBJ1-5
d_call: TRBD1
cdr3_nt: TGTGCCAGCAGCAGGCAGGGGGATCAGCCCCAGCATTTT
cdr3_aa: CASSRQGDQPQHF

clone_size: .
v_call: TRBV28
j_call: TRBJ1-2
d_call: .
cdr3_nt: TGTGCCAGCAGTGGGCACTATGGCTACACCTTC
cdr3_aa: CASSGHYGYTF

clone_size: .
v_call: TRBV19
j_call: TRBJ1-4
d_call: .
cdr3_nt: TGTGCCACCAGCCGACGGAGGGGGAATGAAAAACTGTTTTTT
cdr3_aa: CATSRRRGNEKLFF

clone_size: .
v_call: TRBV5-4
j_call: TRBJ1-2
d_call: .
cdr3_nt: TGTGCCAGCAGCTTGGTGGACGGAGATGGCTACACCTTC
cdr3_aa: CASSLVDGDGYTF

clone_size: .
v_call: TRBV5-6
j_call: TRBJ1-1
d_call: .
cdr3_nt: TGTGCCAGCAGCTCAATCTTGGGGGGTTCCACTGAAGCTTTCTTT
cdr3_aa: CASSSILGGSTEAFF

clone_size: .
v_call: TRBV27
j_call: TRBJ2-2
d_call: TRBD1
cdr3_nt: TGTGCCAGCAGTTTCGACGCACTGGGACAGCTCTTGGCCGGGGAGCTGTTTTTT
cdr3_aa: CASSFDALGQLLAGELFF

clone_size: .
v_call: TRBV6-5
j_call: TRBJ2-1
d_call: .
cdr3_nt: TGTGCCAGCAGTTTAGACAGGAGCACCTACAATGAGCAGTTCTTC
cdr3_aa: CASSLDRSTYNEQFF

clone_size: once
v_call: TRBV3-1/TRBV3-2
j_call: TRBJ1-1
d_call: .
cdr3_nt: TGTGCCAGCAGAATCACTGAAGCTTTCTTT
cdr3_aa: CASRITEAFF

clone_size: few
v_call: TRBV9
j_call: TRBJ1-6
d_call: .
cdr3_nt: TGTGCCAGCACGGCCTCCAACTCCTATAATTCACCCCTCCACTTT
cdr3_aa: CASTASNSYNSPLHF

clone_size: .
v_call: TRBV24-1
j_call: TRBJ2-1
d_call: .
cdr3_nt: TGTGCCACCAGTGATACTAGCCGATCCTACAATGAGCAGTTCTTC
cdr3_aa: CATSDTSRSYNEQFF

clone_size: .
v_call: TRBV6-2/TRBV6-3
j_call: TRBJ2-1
d_call: TRBD2
cdr3_nt: TGTGCCAGCAGTTACGAGAGGGGACTAGATCATCTCAATGAGCAGTTCTTC
cdr3_aa: CASSYERGLDHLNEQFF

clone_size: .
v_call: TRBV29-1
j_call: TRBJ1-6
d_call: .
cdr3_nt: TGCAGCGTTGAGTACAGGGCAGATTCACCCCTCCACTTT
cdr3_aa: CSVEYRADSPLHF

clone_size: .
v_call: TRBV27
j_call: TRBJ1-3
d_call: .
cdr3_nt: TGTGCCAGCAGTCCCCGGACCAGCTCTGGAAACACCATATATTTT
cdr3_aa: CASSPRTSSGNTIYF

clone_size: .
v_call: TRBV28
j_call: TRBJ1-5
d_call: .
cdr3_nt: TGTGCCAGCAGTTTAGGTCATCAGCCCCAGCATTTT
cdr3_aa: CASSLGHQPQHF

clone_size: .
v_call: TRBV28
j_call: TRBJ2-2
d_call: TRBD2
cdr3_nt: TGTGCCAGCAGCCGAGCGGGGGACAACACCGGGGAGCTGTTTTTT
cdr3_aa: CASSRAGDNTGELFF

clone_size: .
v_call: TRBV15
j_call: TRBJ2-7
d_call: .
cdr3_nt: TGTGCCACCAGCAGATCTCAGAGCTCCTACGAGCAGTACTTC
cdr3_aa: CATSRSQSSYEQYF

clone_size: .
v_call: TRBV4-1
j_call: TRBJ2-1
d_call: TRBD2
cdr3_nt: TGCGCCAGCAGCTATGCGGGGGGGCGTAACAATGAGCAGTTCTTC
cdr3_aa: CASSYAGGRNNEQFF

clone_size: few
v_call: TRBV7-9
j_call: TRBJ2-2
d_call: .
cdr3_nt: TGTGCCAGCAGCTTAGCCGGCAGGGCCGGGGAGCTGTTTTTT
cdr3_aa: CASSLAGRAGELFF

clone_size: once
v_call: TRBV28
j_call: TRBJ2-3
d_call: TRBD2
cdr3_nt: TGTGCCAGCGCCGGGACTACGAGGTGGGGCACAGATACGCAGTATTTT
cdr3_aa: CASAGTTRWGTDTQYF

clone_size: few
v_call: TRBV6-2/TRBV6-3
j_call: TRBJ1-5
d_call: .
cdr3_nt: TGTGCCAGCAGTTACAATGAGCAGCCCCAGCATTTT
cdr3_aa: CASSYNEQPQHF

clone_size: .
v_call: TRBV6-1
j_call: TRBJ2-7
d_call: .
cdr3_nt: TGTGCCAGCAGTGAAGGGTGGTTCGGCGAGCAGTACTTC
cdr3_aa: CASSEGWFGEQYF

clone_size: .
v_call: TRBV19
j_call: TRBJ1-2
d_call: .
cdr3_nt: TGTGCCAGTAGACCAACAGGCCCCACCGGCTACACCTTC
cdr3_aa: CASRPTGPTGYTF

clone_size: .
v_call: TRBV27
j_call: TRBJ1-2
d_call: TRBD1
cdr3_nt: TGTGCCAGCAGGCGGGGACAGAACTATGGCTACACCTTC
cdr3_aa: CASRRGQNYGYTF

clone_size: .
v_call: TRBV6-5
j_call: TRBJ1-1
d_call: .
cdr3_nt: TGTGCCAGCAGTTACTACCAGGGTGTTCGCACTGAAGCTTTCTTT
cdr3_aa: CASSYYQGVRTEAFF

clone_size: .
v_call: TRBV28
j_call: TRBJ2-7
d_call: TRBD2
cdr3_nt: TGTGCCAGCAGTATGGGGGGGTTTGGACACGAGCAGTACTTC
cdr3_aa: CASSMGGFGHEQYF

clone_size: .
v_call: TRBV30
j_call: TRBJ2-1
d_call: TRBD2
cdr3_nt: TGTGCCTGGACCGTGACTAGCGGGGGGACCTACAATGAGCAGTTCTTC
cdr3_aa: CAWTVTSGGTYNEQFF

clone_size: .
v_call: TRBV6-2/TRBV6-3
j_call: TRBJ2-1
d_call: TRBD1
cdr3_nt: TGTGCCAGCAGTACGCCCGAGACAGGGTACAATGAGCAGTTCTTC
cdr3_aa: CASSTPETGYNEQFF

clone_size: .
v_call: TRBV7-3
j_call: TRBJ2-5
d_call: TRBD2
cdr3_nt: TGTGCCAGCAGCTCACTAGCGGGGGGGTCCGGGACCCAGTACTTC
cdr3_aa: CASSSLAGGSGTQYF

clone_size: .
v_call: TRBV6-5
j_call: TRBJ1-2
d_call: TRBD1
cdr3_nt: TGTGCCAGCAGACCTCGGACAGGGTATCACTATGGCTACACCTTC
cdr3_aa: CASRPRTGYHYGYTF

clone_size: .
v_call: TRBV3-1/TRBV3-2
j_call: TRBJ2-5
d_call: .
cdr3_nt: TGTGCCAGCAGCCCCGGTAGGGAAGAGACCCAGTACTTC
cdr3_aa: CASSPGREETQYF

clone_size: .
v_call: TRBV5-6
j_call: TRBJ2-4
d_call: .
cdr3_nt: TGTGCCAGCAGCTTGAACAGGAAAAACATTCAGTACTTC
cdr3_aa: CASSLNRKNIQYF

clone_size: many
v_call: TRBV19
j_call: TRBJ2-1
d_call: TRBD2
cdr3_nt: TGTGCCAGTAGTGACGCCGGGACTAGCGGGGGGTACAATGAGCAGTTCTTC
cdr3_aa: CASSDAGTSGGYNEQFF

clone_size: .
v_call: TRBV9
j_call: TRBJ2-2
d_call: TRBD1
cdr3_nt: TGTGCCAGCAGCGCATTGGACAGGGGGGAGCTGTTTTTT
cdr3_aa: CASSALDRGELFF

clone_size: once
v_call: TRBV5-1
j_call: TRBJ1-6
d_call: .
cdr3_nt: TGCGCCAGCAGCTTCGGGACACTTAATTCACCCCTCCACTTT
cdr3_aa: CASSFGTLNSPLHF

clone_size: few
v_call: TRBV7-2
j_call: TRBJ1-3
d_call: .
cdr3_nt: TGTGCCAGCAGCCGGACACTAGGGACTTCTGGAAACACCATATATTTT
cdr3_aa: CASSRTLGTSGNTIYF

clone_size: few
v_call: TRBV19
j_call: TRBJ1-5
d_call: .
cdr3_nt: TGTGCCAGTAGCGACGCCGGGGAGCAGCCCCAGCATTTT
cdr3_aa: CASSDAGEQPQHF

clone_size: .
v_call: TRBV28
j_call: TRBJ1-1
d_call: TRBD1
cdr3_nt: TGTGCCAGCAGTTTAGAGTACAGGGGGAACACTGAAGCTTTCTTT
cdr3_aa: CASSLEYRGNTEAFF

clone_size: few
v_call: TRBV6-2/TRBV6-3
j_call: TRBJ1-2
d_call: .
cdr3_nt: TGTGCCAGCAGTTCCGCCGGGATCCTATATTATGGCTACACCTTC
cdr3_aa: CASSSAGILYYGYTF

clone_size: .
v_call: TRBV4-1
j_call: TRBJ1-1
d_call: .
cdr3_nt: TGCGCCAGCAGCCAAGCCTATCAGGGCTCTGAAGCTTTCTTT
cdr3_aa: CASSQAYQGSEAFF

clone_size: .
v_call: TRBV7-2
j_call: TRBJ2-7
d_call: TRBD1
cdr3_nt: TGTGCCAGCAGCTTAGCGGCAGGGGGTATCTACGAGCAGTACTTC
cdr3_aa: CASSLAAGGIYEQYF

clone_size: once
v_call: TRBV28
j_call: TRBJ1-5
d_call: .
cdr3_nt: TGTGCCAGCAGGGAATGGGGGGCTGGGCAGCCCCAGCATTTT
cdr3_aa: CASREWGAGQPQHF

clone_size: .
v_call: TRBV12-3/TRBV12-4
j_call: TRBJ2-3
d_call: .
cdr3_nt: TGTGCCAGCAGTTTTGGTGGAGATACGCAGTATTTT
cdr3_aa: CASSFGGDTQYF

clone_size: .
v_call: TRBV5-6
j_call: TRBJ2-3
d_call: TRBD2
cdr3_nt: TGTGCCAGCAGCACCGCTAGCGGCACGCAGTATTTT
cdr3_aa: CASSTASGTQYF